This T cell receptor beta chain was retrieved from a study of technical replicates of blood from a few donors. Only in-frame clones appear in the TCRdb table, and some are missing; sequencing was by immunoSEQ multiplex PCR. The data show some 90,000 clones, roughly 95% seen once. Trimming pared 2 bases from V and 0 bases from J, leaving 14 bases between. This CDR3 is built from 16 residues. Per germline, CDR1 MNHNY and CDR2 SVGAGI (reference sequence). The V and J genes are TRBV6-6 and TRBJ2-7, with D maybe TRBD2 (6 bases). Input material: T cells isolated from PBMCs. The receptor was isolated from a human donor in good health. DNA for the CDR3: TGTGCCAGCAGTTACCGGGGAGGCCGAAGCTCCTACGAGCAGTACTTC. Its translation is CASSYRGGRSSYEQYF.